Below are 10 T cell receptor beta chains sequenced from a single sample in a study of response to subunit inactivated influenza vaccine. TCRdb re-called the RT-PCR reads with MiXCR, one entry per CDR3 protein. Of about 520,000 distinct CDR3 sequences in the sample, roughly 7.9% were seen once. The sample here was PBMCs from blood, taken about 23 months after vaccination. These receptors were taken from a man between 50 and 69 years old who received an inactivated influenza vaccine.

The chain links TRBV28 to TRBJ1-4; D is unclear. The CDR3 has 14 amino acids. Trimming removed 5 bases at V and 7 bases at J, with 14 bases between. CDR1 is MDHEN, CDR2 SYDVKM, per germline. CDR3 region: CASSGQVLGEKLFF. The CDR3 region has the DNA TGTGCCAGCAGTGGCCAGGTGTTGGGTGAAAAACTGTTTTTT.

The table lists this clonotype with many counts. As DNA, the CDR3 is TGTGCCATCAGTGAGACAGGGGCCCCGAACACCGGGGAGCTGTTTTTT. As protein: CAISETGAPNTGELFF. This chain connects TRBV10-3 to TRBJ2-2, with TRBD1 identical over 7 bases. The CDR3 is made up of 16 amino acids. J was trimmed by 0 bases and V by 2 bases; bases with no gene match: 3. The germline CDR1 and CDR2 sequences are ENHRY and SYGVKD.

Concerning this clonotype itself: It is likely a read error: a sequence one base away is far more abundant. The chain is built from TRBV7-8 and TRBJ2-3; D is undetermined. Germline V CDR1 and CDR2: SGHVS, FQNEAQ. CDR3 length: 12 amino acids. Here the CDR3 DNA reads TGTGCCGGCAGCCCATTCACAGATACGCAGTATTTT. This codes for CAGSPFTDTQYF.

The sample holds a few counts of this clonotype. In DNA form, the CDR3 reads TGTGCCAGCAGTCCGCGGACAGGGTTAACTGAAGCTTTCTTT. Translation gives CASSPRTGLTEAFF. The rearrangement joins TRBV28 to TRBJ1-1; 8 bases align to TRBD1. The CDR3 runs to 14 residues. Germline trimming cut 5 bases from V and 5 bases from J; bases unmatched to any gene: 7. Looked up from germline, CDR1 is MDHEN and CDR2 is SYDVKM.

This clonotype was seen only a few times. The chain carries TRBV6-2 or TRBV6-3 and TRBJ2-3, with 7 bases fitting TRBD2. V shed 7 bases, J shed 1 base, and the junction held 2 bases outside the gene matches. The CDR3 consists of 13 residues. CDR1 and CDR2 (germline): MNHEY, SVGEGT. Here the CDR3 reads CASTTSGTDTQYF. The DNA of the CDR3 is TGTGCCAGCACCACTAGCGGCACAGATACGCAGTATTTT.

The V gene is TRBV6-1, the J gene TRBJ2-2, with TRBD2 matching 7 bases. This CDR3 has 14 amino acids. Trimming cost V 6 bases and J 1 base; bases outside gene matches: 2. From germline, CDR1 is MNHNS and CDR2 SASEGT. This CDR3 reads CASRASGNTGELFF. In nucleotides, the CDR3 is TGTGCCAGCAGGGCTAGCGGGAACACCGGGGAGCTGTTTTTT.

This clonotype was seen ten or more times. The chain combines TRBV10-3 with TRBJ2-3; D call uncertain. Between the trimmed V and J ends, which lost 7 bases and 1 base, there was a span of 6 bases. The CDR3 covers 12 residues. Germline V lookup: CDR1 ENHRY, CDR2 SYGVKD. The CDR3 coding sequence is TGTGCCATCAAAAGGGGCACAGATACGCAGTATTTT. Translating it yields CAIKRGTDTQYF.

The chain recombines TRBV14 with TRBJ2-1, with D perhaps TRBD2 (6 bases). Trimming removed 0 bases at V and 4 bases at J, with 13 bases between. In germline, CDR1 is SGHDN, CDR2 FVKESK. This CDR3 contains 16 residues. CDR3 amino acids: CASSQDRGAIYNEQFF. The CDR3 DNA sequence: TGTGCCAGCAGCCAAGATCGCGGGGCGATTTACAATGAGCAGTTCTTC.

This clonotype has at least ten counts. The genes are TRBV7-2 and TRBJ2-3, with 8 bases identical to TRBD2. The ends lost 5 bases at V and 3 bases at J; junction bases unmatched: 10. Germline V gene lookup returns CDR1 SGHTA and CDR2 FQGNSA. The CDR3 has 16 residues. For the CDR3, the DNA is TGTGCCAGCAGCACTAGACTAGCGTCTAATACAGATACGCAGTATTTT. The encoded protein is CASSTRLASNTDTQYF.

The rearrangement links TRBV11-2 to TRBJ2-7; D tentatively reads TRBD1 or TRBD2 (6 bases each). The V and J ends lost 0 bases and 6 bases respectively, with 15 bases between them. Looked up from germline, CDR1 is SGHAT and CDR2 is FQNNGV. The CDR3 runs 15 residues. CDR3 in amino acids: CASSLDNRGAAEQYF. The CDR3 nucleotides read TGTGCCAGCAGCTTAGATAATAGGGGGGCAGCCGAGCAGTACTTC.